This section outlines one T cell receptor (beta chain) sequence together with its context. This sample stems from a study of shared clonotypes between healthy human individuals. Authors' analysis steps: ImmunoSEQ gave junction-only sequences without quality scores, so filtering differed. Profiling relied on immunoSEQ multiplex PCR, and the TCRdb table lists in-frame clones only, not all of them. The DNA gave D and trimming, while V, J and clone size come from that table. The top ten clones hold 10% to 15% of a sample with some 510,000 clones, 79% of them seen once. Roughly 90 million PBMCs served as the genomic DNA source for unsorted samples. V lost 7 bases and J 4 bases, leaving 14 bases between the germline ends. Per germline, CDR1 WSHSY and CDR2 SAAADI. CDR3 length equals 13 residues.

The clonotype was recovered from a woman aged 40 to 49 in good health. Some clones in this sample may be carry-over from other donors' samples. The V call is TRBV10-2, the J call TRBJ2-7; D possibly corresponds to TRBD2 (7 bases). The material sequenced was PBMCs. The CDR3 coding sequence is TGCGCCAGCACCAGGGGAGGGGGGTACGAGCAGTACTTC. Protein product: CASTRGGGYEQYF.